A single sample gave rise to the 21 T cell receptor beta chains below, sequenced in a study of human T cells and chemical hapten exposure. Using its own MiXCR run on the RACE reads, TCRdb lists one record per CDR3 protein. The sample has tens of thousands of distinct CDR3 sequences; 6.5% to 9% are singletons. Sample time point: healthy volunteer bleed at 2 weeks. Unfractionated whole blood served as the source for total RNA extraction. The material sequenced was whole blood. The receptor set was obtained from a human donor in good health. Some clones in this sample may be carry-over from other donors' samples.

This clonotype was found many times. The chain combines TRBV6-5 with TRBJ2-6, with 7 bases identical to TRBD1. The CDR3 has 18 amino acids. Germline CDR1 MNHEY, CDR2 SVGAGI. With V trimmed by 6 bases and J by 0 bases, 11 bases remained unmatched. The chain's CDR3 is CASRLGVRGTSGANVLTF. The CDR3 bases are TGTGCCAGCAGACTAGGAGTCAGGGGGACCTCTGGGGCCAACGTCCTGACTTTC.

This clonotype has a count of ten or more. This chain joins TRBV29-1 and TRBJ2-7, with TRBD2 as a possible D gene (7 bases). Trimming removed 1 base at V and 6 bases at J, with 25 bases between. The CDR3 is 17 amino acids. Germline CDR1 reads SQVTM; CDR2 reads ANQGSEA. The CDR3 here is CSVEGVRGLSLTTEQYF. Here the CDR3 DNA reads TGCAGCGTTGAAGGTGTCAGGGGACTATCCCTTACAACCGAGCAGTACTTC.

This clonotype has a count of ten or more. This rearrangement joins TRBV10-3 to TRBJ1-5; D ambiguous. The CDR3 covers 14 residues. Germline-derived CDR1 and CDR2 are ENHRY and SYGVKD. V lost 2 bases and J lost 7, with 12 bases in between. This chain's CDR3 is CAISEGSQGQPQHF. CDR3 bases: TGTGCCATCAGTGAGGGCAGTCAAGGGCAGCCCCAGCATTTT.

This clonotype was seen repeatedly, ten times or more. The chain carries TRBV20-1 and TRBJ1-1, with 8 bases that match TRBD1. Germline-derived CDR1 and CDR2 are DFQATT and SNEGSKA (reference sequence). The CDR3 covers 12 residues. The V segment lost 5 bases and the J segment 1 base; nucleotides outside the gene matches: 0. Here the CDR3 DNA reads TGCAGTGCTGGACAGGGGAACACTGAAGCTTTCTTT. Translated, it gives CSAGQGNTEAFF.

Only one count was recorded for this clonotype. V usage is TRBV27 and J usage is TRBJ2-7, with 8 bases identical to TRBD2. CDR3 size: 12 residues. The V segment lost 7 bases and the J segment 9 bases; nucleotides outside the gene matches: 8. In germline, CDR1 is MNHEY, CDR2 SMNVEV (reference sequence). The CDR3 sequence is CASIPGGGPQYF. In DNA form, the CDR3 reads TGTGCCAGCATTCCCGGCGGGGGGCCGCAGTACTTC.

This clonotype showed up just a few times. The rearrangement joins TRBV10-3 to TRBJ1-2, with D unresolved. This CDR3 has 13 amino acids. Germline assignment: CDR1 ENHRY and CDR2 SYGVKD. V was pared by 4 bases and J by 2 bases, with 8 bases between. CDR3 sequence: CAISVAPNYGYTF. CDR3 DNA sequence: TGTGCCATCAGTGTGGCACCCAACTATGGCTACACCTTC.

This clonotype was counted a few times. This chain links TRBV28 with TRBJ1-5; D call uncertain. Germline-derived CDR1 and CDR2 are MDHEN and SYDVKM. V was shortened by 5 bases and J by 7 bases, with 15 bases between the two germline ends. This CDR3 spans 14 amino acids. In nucleotides, the CDR3 is TGTGCCAGCAGTCGCCCTGGGTCTATGCAGCCCCAGCATTTT. This sequence encodes CASSRPGSMQPQHF.

This clonotype was found many times. CDR3 sequence reads: CASRGGVRSTEAFF. DNA of the CDR3: TGTGCCAGCAGGGGAGGAGTCCGGAGCACTGAAGCTTTCTTT. The chain links TRBV28 to TRBJ1-1; D call uncertain. Germline V lookup: CDR1 MDHEN, CDR2 SYDVKM. The CDR3 contains 14 residues. V was cut by 6 bases and J by 4 bases, with 15 bases left in between.

The gene calls are TRBV10-1 and TRBJ1-5, with D maybe TRBD1 (6 bases). The CDR3 has 14 residues. The germline V gene encodes CDR1 WNHNN and CDR2 SYGVQD (reference sequence). V was clipped by 6 bases and J by 1 base, with 10 bases between them. CDR3 DNA sequence: TGCGCCAGCAGCTCCGGGACAAGCAATCAGCCCCAGCATTTT. Amino acid sequence: CASSSGTSNQPQHF.

The rearrangement joins TRBV20-1 to TRBJ2-7; maybe TRBD2 (6 bases). The germline gives CDR1 DFQATT, CDR2 SNEGSKA (reference sequence). Trimming shortened V by 6 bases and J by 2 bases, and 17 bases separated the two germline ends. This CDR3 spans 14 amino acids. CDR3 sequence reads: CSARIPGGPYEQYF. For the CDR3, the DNA is TGCAGTGCCCGCATACCCGGGGGTCCCTACGAGCAGTACTTC.

This clonotype was recorded at least ten times. The CDR3 sequence: CSAPSPTGVRNTEAFF. In DNA, the CDR3 is TGCAGTGCTCCTTCCCCGACAGGGGTTCGGAACACTGAAGCTTTCTTT. The chain carries TRBV20-1 and TRBJ1-1, with 8 bases lining up with TRBD1. Germline trimming cut 5 bases from V and 1 base from J; bases unmatched to any gene: 12. The CDR3 spans 16 residues. Germline V gives CDR1 DFQATT, CDR2 SNEGSKA (reference sequence).

This chain uses TRBV18 with TRBJ2-5; tentatively, D is TRBD1 or TRBD2 (6 bases each). CDR1 is KGHSH and CDR2 is LQKENI in the germline V gene. CDR3 length: 15 amino acids. Trimming stripped 2 bases from V and 5 bases from J, with 15 bases between. CDR3 protein: CASSPKGGRLETQYF. Written as DNA, the CDR3 is TGTGCCAGCTCACCAAAAGGGGGGCGTCTGGAGACCCAGTACTTC. The whole variable domain, remainder taken from reference TRBV18 and TRBJ2-5, is NAGVMQNPRHLVRRRGQEARLRCSPMKGHSHVYWYRQLPEEGLKFMVYLQKENIIDESGMPKERFSAEFPKEGPSILRIQQVVRGDSAAYFCASSPKGGRLETQYFGPGTRLLVL.

This clonotype was counted many times. V is TRBV7-9 and J is TRBJ1-2; D is possibly TRBD1 (6 bases). The CDR3 covers 14 residues. The germline V and J ends were trimmed by 5 bases and 4 bases, with 14 bases remaining between them. Germline values: CDR1 SEHNR, CDR2 FQNEAQ (reference sequence). The CDR3 spells CASSLMDSSYGYTF. As DNA, the CDR3 is TGTGCCAGCAGCCTAATGGACAGTAGCTATGGCTACACCTTC.

This clonotype was recorded only once. This may stem from a read error, because a much larger clone lies one nucleotide away. The CDR3 here is CSVPTGADYGYTF. The CDR3 DNA is TGCAGCGTTCCGACAGGGGCCGACTATGGCTACACCTTC. The J gene is TRBJ1-2, the V gene TRBV29-1, with 8 bases aligning to TRBD1. Losses at the gene ends were 5 bases for V and 3 bases for J; bases not matched to a gene: 5. The CDR3 consists of 13 residues. CDR1 SQVTM and CDR2 ANQGSEA come from the germline V gene.

In its sample, this clonotype was seen a few times. This chain joins TRBV12-3 or TRBV12-4 and TRBJ2-1; 10 positions agree with TRBD2. V gave up 1 base and J gave up 9 bases; unmatched junction bases: 9. The CDR3 has 16 residues. The CDR3 loop reads CASSLGLAGVNGEQFF. The CDR3 DNA follows: TGTGCCAGCAGTTTAGGGCTAGCGGGAGTTAATGGTGAGCAGTTCTTC.

This clonotype came up many times. The rearrangement joins TRBV3-1 to TRBJ2-1; 10 bases align to TRBD2. The CDR3 runs to 20 residues. V gave up 0 bases and J gave up 0 bases; unmatched junction bases: 11. The germline gives CDR1 LGHDT, CDR2 YNNKEL (reference sequence). CDR3 bases: TGTGCCAGCAGCCAAGAGGGGGGACTAGCGCGACAGAGCTCCTACAATGAGCAGTTCTTC. Its translation: CASSQEGGLARQSSYNEQFF.

This clonotype has ten or more counts. V usage is TRBV4-1 and J usage is TRBJ2-1; TRBD2 agrees at 9 bases. V lost 4 bases, J lost 2 bases, and 6 bases stayed unmatched. The CDR3 contains 16 residues. CDR1 MGHRA and CDR2 YSYEKL come from the germline V gene. Here the CDR3 reads CASSLQTSGTYNEQFF. CDR3 coding DNA: TGCGCCAGCAGCCTACAGACTAGCGGTACCTACAATGAGCAGTTCTTC.

This clonotype came up many times. The gene calls are TRBV13 and TRBJ1-6; D gene unclear. The V gene's germline CDR1 is PRHDT and CDR2 FYEKMQ (reference sequence). Trimming removed 6 bases at V and 10 bases at J, with 13 bases between. CDR3 length: 13 amino acids. CDR3 coding DNA: TGTGCCAGCAGTTTTGGAACGACGTCACCCCTCCACTTT. Protein product: CASSFGTTSPLHF.

The chain recombines TRBV7-9 with TRBJ1-2, with 7 bases aligning to TRBD1. Losses at the gene ends were 2 bases for V and 12 bases for J; bases not matched to a gene: 21. CDR1 and CDR2 from the germline V gene are SEHNR and FQNEAQ (reference sequence). The CDR3 is made up of 17 amino acids. The CDR3 DNA sequence: TGTGCCAGCAGCTTAACTGCCGGGACAGCAAGTCCCGGGGGCGACACCTTC. Translating gives CASSLTAGTASPGGDTF.

This clonotype appeared a few times. This sequence joins TRBV19 and TRBJ2-5; the D call may be TRBD1 or TRBD2 (5 bases each). The germline V gene encodes CDR1 LNHDA and CDR2 SQIVND (reference sequence). Trimming shortened V by 5 bases and J by 1 base, and 11 bases separated the two germline ends. The CDR3 runs 14 residues. The CDR3 reads CASSSKGTQETQYF. The DNA for the CDR3 is TGTGCCAGTAGTTCGAAGGGGACCCAAGAGACCCAGTACTTC.

This clonotype is termed medium-sized. The CDR3 here is CSRSGDTHNEQFF. In DNA form, the CDR3 reads TGCAGCAGGAGCGGGGACACTCACAATGAGCAGTTCTTC. The rearrangement uses TRBV29-1 and TRBJ2-1, with D possibly being TRBD2 (7 bases). The germline V gene has CDR1 SQVTM and CDR2 ANQGSEA. The CDR3 runs 13 residues. The V and J ends lost 8 bases and 5 bases respectively, with 16 bases between them.